Listed here is a single T cell receptor beta chain. The sample comes from a study of CD8 T cells in Susac syndrome. RNA was extracted with the RNeasy kit, and a quantity of roughly 0.5 to 1 ug was reverse transcribed using random hexamers. The method of amplification for TCR beta CDR3 was immunoSEQ multiplex PCR, covering 54 Vbeta and 13 Jbeta. Via MiXCR, TCRdb re-called the immunoSEQ multiplex PCR reads, giving one row per CDR3 protein. Of more than 95,000 distinct CDR3 sequences listed, around 94% are singletons. From blood CD8+ and CD4+ T cells, TCR beta sequences were generated. The authors negatively isolated CD8+ and CD4+ T cells and FACS-enriched TEMRA cells. This clonotype originated in a human donor in good health. Material for sequencing was CD4+ T cells from PBMCs.

The CDR3 sequence is CASSQDPSENIQYF. The CDR3 region has the DNA TGCGCCAGCAGCCAAGATCCCAGCGAAAACATTCAGTACTTC. This chain joins TRBV4-3 and TRBJ2-4; no reliable D call. Deletions cut 0 bases from V and 5 bases from J, with 8 bases between. The CDR3 covers 14 residues. Germline V lookup: CDR1 LGHNA, CDR2 YSLEER.